This TCR beta chain was sequenced in a study of cytomegalovirus exposure and HLA in healthy donors. Study-level background: Among roughly 180 million T cells, an earlier analysis found approximately 110 million unique TCR beta sequences. Study-level findings and limits: Donor immune exposure was known only as CMV serostatus.

For this clone: Its matching antigen is unknown. Other DNA sequences in this specimen translate into the identical CDR3.

PCR used 60 Vbeta primers and 13 Jbeta primers. The repertoire was sequenced with immunoSEQ multiplex PCR; TCRdb's copy has only in-frame clones and lacks some. Among more than 85,000 clones listed, roughly 71% were seen once. The sequence came from a woman aged 65 to 85 in good health and CMV-seropositive. The sequenced sample consisted of PBMCs.

This CDR3 reads CASSLTGPGANVLTF. The CDR3 coding sequence is TGTGCCAGTAGTTTGACAGGGCCTGGGGCCAACGTCCTGACTTTC. V and J are TRBV19 and TRBJ2-6, with 7 bases matching TRBD1. CDR1 is LNHDA and CDR2 is SQIVND in the germline V gene (reference sequence). This CDR3 comprises 15 residues. The trim removed 5 bases at V and 2 bases at J, leaving 3 bases unmatched.